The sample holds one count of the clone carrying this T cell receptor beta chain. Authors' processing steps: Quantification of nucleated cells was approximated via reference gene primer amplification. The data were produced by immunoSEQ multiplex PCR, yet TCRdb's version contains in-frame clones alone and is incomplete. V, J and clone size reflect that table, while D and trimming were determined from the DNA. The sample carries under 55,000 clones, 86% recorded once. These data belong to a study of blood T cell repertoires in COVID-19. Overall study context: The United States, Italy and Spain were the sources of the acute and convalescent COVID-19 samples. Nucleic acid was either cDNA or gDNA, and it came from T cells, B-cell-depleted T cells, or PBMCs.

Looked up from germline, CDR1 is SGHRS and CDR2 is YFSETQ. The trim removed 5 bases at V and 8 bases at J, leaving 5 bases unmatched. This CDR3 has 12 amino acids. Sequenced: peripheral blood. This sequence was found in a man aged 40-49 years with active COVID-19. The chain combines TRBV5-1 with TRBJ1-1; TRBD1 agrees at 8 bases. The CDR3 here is CASRVSGGEAFF. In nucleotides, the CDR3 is TGCGCCAGCAGAGTCTCAGGGGGCGAAGCTTTCTTT.